The 30 T cell receptor beta chains listed next were all sequenced from one sample in a study of T cells in Graves' hyperthyroidism and ophthalmopathy. TCR beta CDR3 sequences were amplified from RNA transcripts. A set of HTBI primers served as the primers for a first-round RT-PCR of the TCR CDR3. TCRdb reanalysed the multiplex PCR reads using MiXCR and keeps one entry per CDR3 protein. The data show around 300,000 distinct CDR3 sequences, roughly 13% seen once. Sequenced material: blood. The receptor source for this set is a woman in her twenties or thirties with Graves' hyperthyroidism.

This sequence joins TRBV28 and TRBJ1-5; TRBD1 matches 7 bases. V lost 10 bases and J lost 3; bases outside the gene matches: 6. The germline gives CDR1 MDHEN, CDR2 SYDVKM. The CDR3 has 13 amino acids. The CDR3 region has the DNA TGTGCCACGATGGGACAGCTCAATCAGCCCCAGCATTTT. It translates to CATMGQLNQPQHF.

This clonotype has ten or more counts. In DNA, the CDR3 is TGTGCCACCAGACCCACAGGCACCGGGGAGCTGTTTTTT. This sequence encodes CATRPTGTGELFF. The V call is TRBV6-2 or TRBV6-3, the J call TRBJ2-2; perhaps TRBD1 as D (5 bases). Germline V gives CDR1 MNHEY, CDR2 SVGEGT. The germline V and J ends were trimmed by 10 bases and 4 bases, with 13 bases remaining between them. The CDR3 has 13 amino acids.

The sample holds many counts of this clonotype. The chain couples TRBV12-3 or TRBV12-4 to TRBJ1-5; the D gene is possibly TRBD1 (5 bases). This CDR3 has 14 amino acids. V was shortened by 5 bases and J by 3 bases, with 11 bases between the two germline ends. The chain's CDR3 is CASSLTGTNQPQHF. DNA of the CDR3: TGTGCCAGCAGTCTAACAGGTACCAATCAGCCCCAGCATTTT.

The chain couples TRBV5-4 to TRBJ2-5; weak D call: TRBD1 (6 bases). V lost 4 bases, J lost 1 base, and 11 bases lay in between. CDR3 length: 14 amino acids. Germline V gene lookup returns CDR1 SGHNT and CDR2 YYREEE (reference sequence). The CDR3: CASSTRTAQETQYF. The CDR3 bases are TGTGCCAGCAGCACCCGGACAGCCCAAGAGACCCAGTACTTC.

Concerning this clonotype: Germline is not matched at one junction end, which may reflect a read error. The gene calls are TRBV4-3 and TRBJ2-7; TRBD2 agrees at 13 bases. CDR3 length: 16 amino acids. Germline V lookup: CDR1 LGHNA, CDR2 YSLEER. CDR3 sequence (DNA): TGCGCCAGCAGCCAAGATCTAGGACTAGCGGGAGACGAGCAGTGCTTC. Amino acid sequence: CASSQDLGLAGDEQCF.

The rearrangement links TRBV7-8 to TRBJ2-5, with 9 bases lining up with TRBD2. CDR1 is SGHVS and CDR2 is FQNEAQ in the germline V gene. This CDR3 region has 14 residues. Trimming removed 3 bases from V and 7 bases from J; junction bases left unmatched: 6. This chain's CDR3 is CASSFHRGGGTQYF. DNA of the CDR3: TGTGCCAGCAGCTTTCATCGCGGGGGGGGGACCCAGTACTTC.

This clonotype was observed at least ten times. The chain links TRBV28 to TRBJ1-5; D not certain. The CDR3 covers 14 residues. The V end was cut by 7 bases, the J end by 0 bases, with 10 bases between. Germline CDR1 and CDR2: MDHEN and SYDVKM. The CDR3 sequence: CASIQYGSNQPQHF. CDR3 nucleotide sequence: TGTGCCAGCATTCAGTATGGTAGCAATCAGCCCCAGCATTTT.

This clonotype was detected only a few times. The V and J genes are TRBV15 and TRBJ1-2, with D perhaps TRBD1 (6 bases). CDR1 and CDR2 from the germline V gene are LNHNV and YYDKDF (reference sequence). The CDR3 is made up of 15 amino acids. With 0 bases removed from V and 5 bases from J, the gap between germline ends came to 13 bases. CDR3 loop: CATSRDNPRGYGYTF. The CDR3 bases are TGTGCCACCAGCAGAGATAATCCCAGGGGATATGGCTACACCTTC.

This clonotype came up a few times. The rearrangement joins TRBV11-2 to TRBJ2-6; 7 nucleotides match TRBD2. Germline loops: CDR1 SGHAT, CDR2 FQNNGV. Germline trimming cut 5 bases from V and 5 bases from J; bases unmatched to any gene: 18. The CDR3 has 19 residues. For the CDR3, the DNA is TGTGCCAGCAGCCTACCCCGGGACTACGAACGCTCCCGGGCCAACGTCCTGACTTTC. This sequence encodes CASSLPRDYERSRANVLTF.

This clonotype was found a few times. V usage is TRBV20-1 and J usage is TRBJ2-5, with a possible D match to TRBD2 (5 bases). V was shortened by 3 bases and J by 4 bases, with 18 bases between the two germline ends. Germline lookup yields CDR1 DFQATT and CDR2 SNEGSKA (reference sequence). This CDR3 is 15 amino acids long. The chain's CDR3 is CSARRSGGWGETQYF. The CDR3 nucleotides read TGCAGTGCTAGGCGGTCGGGCGGGTGGGGAGAGACCCAGTACTTC.

Many counts were recorded for this clonotype. This chain joins TRBV25-1 and TRBJ1-4, with a possible D match to TRBD1 (5 bases). V was pared by 3 bases and J by 3 bases, with 11 bases between. The CDR3 spans 15 residues. CDR1 and CDR2 (germline): MGHDK, SYGVNS. DNA of the CDR3: TGTGCCAGCAGTGACTTGGGGGACCCTAATGAAAAACTGTTTTTT. Amino acids: CASSDLGDPNEKLFF.

This clonotype was seen only a few times. The chain is built from TRBV25-1 and TRBJ2-1; D gene ambiguous. Deletions cut 3 bases from V and 9 bases from J, with 6 bases between. The CDR3 loop spans 11 amino acids. The V gene's germline CDR1 is MGHDK and CDR2 SYGVNS. Here the CDR3 DNA reads TGTGCCAGCAGTGAGATTCCTGAGCAGTTCTTC. Translation: CASSEIPEQFF.

In its sample, this clonotype was seen a few times. The V and J genes are TRBV20-1 and TRBJ2-2; 8 bases are shared with TRBD2. The CDR3 length is 13 residues. The V and J ends lost 3 bases and 7 bases, in that order; junction bases with no gene match: 4. Germline CDR1 DFQATT, CDR2 SNEGSKA (reference sequence). The CDR3 protein is CSARRAGGGELFF. CDR3 DNA: TGCAGTGCTAGGAGGGCGGGAGGCGGGGAGCTGTTTTTT.

The chain has TRBV18 and TRBJ2-7; D call uncertain. The CDR3 runs to 14 residues. V was cut by 4 bases and J by 5 bases, with 15 bases left in between. Germline assignment: CDR1 KGHSH and CDR2 LQKENI. CDR3 in DNA: TGTGCCAGCTCACAAGGTTCGGGTCCCAACGAGCAGTACTTC. The encoded protein is CASSQGSGPNEQYF.

In its sample, this clonotype was seen many times. The rearrangement joins TRBV10-3 to TRBJ1-2; no clear D. V dropped 0 bases and J dropped 6 bases, with 17 bases sitting between them. The CDR3 contains 16 residues. Germline CDR1 and CDR2: ENHRY and SYGVKD. CDR3 in amino acids: CAISESISGPRDGYTF. The CDR3 nucleotides read TGTGCCATCAGTGAGTCGATCTCTGGACCTCGAGATGGCTACACCTTC.

Many counts were recorded for this clonotype. This CDR3 reads CASSPTRSGQETQYF. CDR3 sequence (DNA): TGTGCCAGCAGCCCGACGCGCAGCGGTCAAGAGACCCAGTACTTC. The J gene is TRBJ2-5, the V gene TRBV7-9; TRBD2 might be the D (5 bases). In germline, CDR1 is SEHNR, CDR2 FQNEAQ (reference sequence). V was trimmed by 5 bases and J by 2 bases, leaving 15 bases between them. There are 15 residues in the CDR3.

In this sample, this clonotype turned up many times. The rearrangement uses TRBV20-1 and TRBJ2-5, with 7 nucleotides matching TRBD2. The germline CDR1 and CDR2 sequences are DFQATT and SNEGSKA (reference sequence). The CDR3 is 13 amino acids. The V segment lost 1 base and the J segment 2 bases; nucleotides outside the gene matches: 1. CDR3 protein: CSARGDYQETQYF. CDR3 in DNA: TGCAGTGCTAGAGGGGACTATCAAGAGACCCAGTACTTC.

The chain recombines TRBV3-1 with TRBJ2-1; maybe TRBD1 (5 bases). The germline V gene encodes CDR1 LGHDT and CDR2 YNNKEL (reference sequence). Trimming took 1 base from V and 14 from J, leaving 15 bases between them. This CDR3 comprises 13 residues. The CDR3 loop is CASSQAIRGAEFF. CDR3 in DNA: TGTGCCAGCAGCCAAGCGATTAGGGGCGCCGAGTTCTTC.

This clonotype has only one observation. This chain joins TRBV3-1 and TRBJ1-6; D gene ambiguous. V was pared by 0 bases and J by 5 bases, with 5 bases between. This CDR3 is built from 14 residues. Germline lookup yields CDR1 LGHDT and CDR2 YNNKEL (reference sequence). CDR3 sequence: CASSQDRNNSPLHF. Here the CDR3 DNA reads TGTGCCAGCAGCCAAGACAGGAATAATTCACCCCTCCACTTT.

Note on this clonotype: At one boundary the junction diverges from the germline segment, which might be a read error. The chain recombines TRBV20-1 with TRBJ2-3, with D possibly being TRBD2 (5 bases). The CDR3 runs to 14 residues. Germline V lookup: CDR1 DFQATT, CDR2 SNEGSKA (reference sequence). The CDR3 region has the DNA TGCAGTACTAGAGATGAGGGCCCCACAGATACGCAGTATTTT. Its protein product is CSTRDEGPTDTQYF.

In its sample, this clonotype was seen a few times. V usage is TRBV11-2 and J usage is TRBJ2-7, with 8 bases that match TRBD2. Germline V gives CDR1 SGHAT, CDR2 FQNNGV. This CDR3 has 12 residues. V dropped 4 bases and J dropped 7; count of bases not matched to a gene: 3. The CDR3 sequence is CASSSTSDEQYF. CDR3 sequence (DNA): TGTGCCAGCAGCTCGACTAGCGATGAGCAGTACTTC. The whole variable domain, remainder taken from reference TRBV11-2 and TRBJ2-7, is EAGVAQSPRYKIIEKRQSVAFWCNPISGHATLYWYQQILGQGPKLLIQFQNNGVVDDSQLPKDRFSAERLKGVDSTLKIQPAKLEDSAVYLCASSSTSDEQYFGPGTRLTVT.

This chain connects TRBV6-9 to TRBJ1-6; D possibly corresponds to TRBD1 (6 bases). This CDR3 has 15 amino acids. Germline V CDR1 and CDR2: MNHGY, SVAAGI. Trimming removed 2 bases from V and 7 bases from J, with 12 bases in between. Written as DNA, the CDR3 is TGTGCCAGCAGTTATCACCGGGACAACAATTCACCCCTCCACTTT. The encoded protein is CASSYHRDNNSPLHF.

The rearrangement links TRBV15 to TRBJ1-5, with D possibly being TRBD1 (5 bases). This CDR3 contains 18 residues. V shed 4 bases and J shed 1 base, with 20 bases lying between them. CDR1 and CDR2 (germline): LNHNV, YYDKDF (reference sequence). CDR3 in DNA: TGTGCCACCAGCACTCTGCGTGGCGGGGCGATGAGCAATCAGCCCCAGCATTTT. Translating it yields CATSTLRGGAMSNQPQHF.

In this sample, this clonotype turned up many times. V is TRBV6-2 or TRBV6-3 and J is TRBJ1-2; weak D call: TRBD1 (5 bases). The CDR3 extends over 12 amino acids. Germline-derived CDR1 and CDR2 are MNHEY and SVGEGT. The germline V and J ends were trimmed by 6 bases and 4 bases, with 9 bases remaining between them. CDR3 sequence: CASRTGIYGYTF. The CDR3, as DNA: TGTGCCAGCAGAACAGGCATCTATGGCTACACCTTC.

V usage is TRBV10-3 and J usage is TRBJ2-7; D not resolved. The germline V gene has CDR1 ENHRY and CDR2 SYGVKD. V was trimmed by 2 bases and J by 2 bases, leaving 10 bases between them. This CDR3 comprises 14 residues. The CDR3 is CAISEGSIPYEQYF. As DNA, the CDR3 is TGTGCCATCAGTGAGGGCAGTATCCCCTACGAGCAGTACTTC.

CDR3 coding DNA: TGTGCCAGCAGTACGGGTCGCGGGCCAGTCTACGAGCAGTACTTC. As protein: CASSTGRGPVYEQYF. The chain has TRBV6-2 or TRBV6-3 and TRBJ2-7; a weak D match, TRBD2 (5 bases). This CDR3 has 15 residues. Germline loops: CDR1 MNHEY, CDR2 SVGEGT. The V end was cut by 5 bases, the J end by 3 bases, with 17 bases between.

The rearrangement links TRBV11-1 to TRBJ2-2; no definite D call. With 3 bases removed from V and 2 bases from J, the gap between germline ends came to 7 bases. Germline V CDR1 and CDR2: SGHAT, FQDESV (reference sequence). This CDR3 contains 14 residues. In nucleotides, the CDR3 is TGTGCCAGCAGCTTCTCGACTAACACCGGGGAGCTGTTTTTT. Its protein product is CASSFSTNTGELFF.

This clonotype was counted many times. This chain links TRBV30 with TRBJ1-5, with D perhaps matching TRBD1 (5 bases). The CDR3 extends over 16 amino acids. V lost 2 bases and J lost 3, with 17 bases in between. In germline, CDR1 is GTSNPN, CDR2 SVGIG (reference sequence). The DNA of the CDR3 is TGTGCCTGGAGTCCCCAGGGCCTTCCTGACAATCAGCCCCAGCATTTT. This codes for CAWSPQGLPDNQPQHF.

This clonotype was picked up one time. The chain links TRBV4-1 to TRBJ1-6; D possibly corresponds to TRBD1 (5 bases). Germline V gene data show CDR1 as MGHRA and CDR2 as YSYEKL. V was pared by 1 base and J by 10 bases, with 17 bases between. There are 16 residues in the CDR3. The CDR3 loop is CASSQGRGEARSPLHF. The CDR3 nucleotides read TGCGCCAGCAGCCAAGGCCGGGGGGAGGCGAGATCACCCCTCCACTTT.

This chain links TRBV6-2 or TRBV6-3 with TRBJ2-7, with D unclear. Germline-derived CDR1 and CDR2 are MNHEY and SVGEGT. The CDR3 runs to 15 residues. Deletions cut 2 bases from V and 5 bases from J, with 16 bases between. CDR3 in amino acids: CASSYRARSWNEQYF. The CDR3 nucleotides read TGTGCCAGCAGTTACAGGGCAAGGTCTTGGAACGAGCAGTACTTC.